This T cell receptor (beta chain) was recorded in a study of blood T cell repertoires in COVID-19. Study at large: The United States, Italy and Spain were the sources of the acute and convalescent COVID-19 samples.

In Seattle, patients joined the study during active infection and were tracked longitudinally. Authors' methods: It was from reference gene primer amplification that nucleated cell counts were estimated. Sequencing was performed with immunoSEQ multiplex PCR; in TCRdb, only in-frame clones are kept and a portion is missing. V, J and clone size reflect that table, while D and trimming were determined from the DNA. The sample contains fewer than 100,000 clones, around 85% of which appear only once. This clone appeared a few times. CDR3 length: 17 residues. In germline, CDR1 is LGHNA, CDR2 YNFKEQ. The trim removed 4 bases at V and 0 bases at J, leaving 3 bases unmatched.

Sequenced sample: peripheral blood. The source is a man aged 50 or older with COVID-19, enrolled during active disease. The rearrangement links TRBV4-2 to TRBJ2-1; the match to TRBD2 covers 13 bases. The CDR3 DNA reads TGTGCCAGCAGCCTGACTAGCGGGGGGAGCTCCTACAATGAGCAGTTCTTC. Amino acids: CASSLTSGGSSYNEQFF.